This T cell receptor beta chain came from a study of tumor and adjacent non-tumor tissue in lung cancer. Study information: Stage I to III disease affected 10 men and roughly five women aged about 30 to 85. Broader study findings: In normal lung, the top 100 clones were significantly more dominant than in tumor. Tumor tissue had significantly higher TCR diversity than normal lung.

The V and J ends lost 9 bases and 2 bases respectively, with 15 bases between them. This CDR3 is 14 amino acids long. Germline CDR1 is MNHNY and CDR2 is SVGAGI (reference sequence). The library came from three nested PCR rounds adapted from ARM-PCR protocols. TCRdb independently ran MiXCR on the multiplex PCR reads; one entry per CDR3 protein. The repertoire holds 94,000 or so distinct CDR3 sequences, with 76% as singletons. The template was RNA from unsorted bulk tissue. The normal lung tissue was taken more than 3 cm from the tumor edge. This clonotype was seen just once. Antigen unknown. Sequencing input: distant non-tumor lung tissue. The receptor was derived from a woman aged 45-60 years with non-small cell lung cancer. The chain carries TRBV6-6 and TRBJ2-3, with D hard to call. The CDR3 DNA reads TGTGCCAGTTTCGAAGAGAGTACCACAGATACGCAGTATTTT. The encoded protein is CASFEESTTDTQYF.